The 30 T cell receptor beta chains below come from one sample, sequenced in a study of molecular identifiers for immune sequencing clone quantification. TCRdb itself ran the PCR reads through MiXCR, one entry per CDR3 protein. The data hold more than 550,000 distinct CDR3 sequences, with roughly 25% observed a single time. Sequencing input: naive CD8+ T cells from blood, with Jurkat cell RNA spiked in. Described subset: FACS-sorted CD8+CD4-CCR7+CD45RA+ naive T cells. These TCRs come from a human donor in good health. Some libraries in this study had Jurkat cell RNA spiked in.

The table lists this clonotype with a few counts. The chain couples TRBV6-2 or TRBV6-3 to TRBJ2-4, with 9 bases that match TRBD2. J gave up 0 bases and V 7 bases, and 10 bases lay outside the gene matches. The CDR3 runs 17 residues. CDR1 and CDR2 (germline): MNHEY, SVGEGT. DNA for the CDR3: TGTGCCAGCACCCCGCGGGGGGGGAGGCTAGCCAAAAACATTCAGTACTTC. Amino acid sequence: CASTPRGGRLAKNIQYF.

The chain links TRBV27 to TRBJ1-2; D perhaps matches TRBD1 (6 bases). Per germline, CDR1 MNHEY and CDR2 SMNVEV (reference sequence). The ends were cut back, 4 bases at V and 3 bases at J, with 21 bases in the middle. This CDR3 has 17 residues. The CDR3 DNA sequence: TGTGCCAGCAGTTCCTTACACCTAGGACAGATATACTATGGCTACACCTTC. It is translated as CASSSLHLGQIYYGYTF.

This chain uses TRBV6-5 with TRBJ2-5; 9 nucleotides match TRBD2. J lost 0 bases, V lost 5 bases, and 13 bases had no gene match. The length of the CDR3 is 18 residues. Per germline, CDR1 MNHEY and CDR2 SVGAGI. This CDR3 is CASSDHVVASGDQETQYF. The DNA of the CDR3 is TGTGCCAGCAGTGACCACGTGGTTGCTAGCGGGGACCAAGAGACCCAGTACTTC.

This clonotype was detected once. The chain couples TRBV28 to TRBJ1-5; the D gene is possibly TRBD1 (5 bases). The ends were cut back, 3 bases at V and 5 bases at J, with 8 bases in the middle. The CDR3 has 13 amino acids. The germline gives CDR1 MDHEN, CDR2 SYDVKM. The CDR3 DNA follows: TGTGCCAGCAGTTTCCCGGGGGATCAGCCCCAGCATTTT. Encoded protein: CASSFPGDQPQHF.

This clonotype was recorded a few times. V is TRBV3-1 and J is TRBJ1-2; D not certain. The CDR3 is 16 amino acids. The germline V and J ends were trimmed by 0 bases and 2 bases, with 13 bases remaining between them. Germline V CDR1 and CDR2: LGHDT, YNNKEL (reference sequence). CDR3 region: CASSQDRFGRNYGYTF. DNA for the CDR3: TGTGCCAGCAGCCAAGATAGGTTCGGACGGAACTATGGCTACACCTTC.

The CDR3 bases are TGTGCCAGCAGCTTAGCTGGCGGGAGTATCGACGAGCAGTACTTC. It encodes CASSLAGGSIDEQYF. The chain has TRBV7-3 and TRBJ2-7, with 7 bases that match TRBD2. With V trimmed by 2 bases and J by 5 bases, 9 bases remained unmatched. Germline loops: CDR1 SGHTA, CDR2 FQGTGA. This CDR3 has 15 amino acids.

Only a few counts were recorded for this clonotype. The CDR3 spells CASSSATFHGNEQFF. In nucleotides, the CDR3 is TGTGCCAGCAGCTCCGCCACATTCCACGGCAATGAGCAGTTCTTC. V and J are TRBV5-6 and TRBJ2-1; D is unclear. The germline CDR1 and CDR2 sequences are SGHDT and YYEEEE. The CDR3 spans 15 residues. With 3 bases removed from V and 6 bases from J, the gap between germline ends came to 16 bases. The whole variable domain, remainder taken from reference TRBV5-6 and TRBJ2-1, is DAGVTQSPTHLIKTRGQQVTLRCSPKSGHDTVSWYQQALGQGPQFIFQYYEEEERQRGNFPDRFSGHQFPNYSSELNVNALLLGDSALYLCASSSATFHGNEQFFGPGTRLTVL.

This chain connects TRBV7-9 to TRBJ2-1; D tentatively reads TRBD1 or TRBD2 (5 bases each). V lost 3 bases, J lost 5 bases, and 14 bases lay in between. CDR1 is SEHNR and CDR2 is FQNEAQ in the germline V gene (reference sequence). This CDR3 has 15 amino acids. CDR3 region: CASSLGPITHNEQFF. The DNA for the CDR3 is TGTGCCAGCAGCTTGGGACCGATTACCCACAATGAGCAGTTCTTC. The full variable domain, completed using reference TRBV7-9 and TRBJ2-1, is DTGVSQNPRHKITKRGQNVTFRCDPISEHNRLYWYRQTLGQGPEFLTYFQNEAQLEKSRLLSDRFSAERPKGSFSTLEIQRTEQGDSAMYLCASSLGPITHNEQFFGPGTRLTVL.

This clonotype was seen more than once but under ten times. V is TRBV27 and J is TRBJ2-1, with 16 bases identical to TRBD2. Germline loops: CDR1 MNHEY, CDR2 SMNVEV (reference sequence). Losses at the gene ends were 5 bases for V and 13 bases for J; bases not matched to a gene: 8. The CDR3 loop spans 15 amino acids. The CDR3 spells CASSPGLAGGPIQFF. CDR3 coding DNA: TGTGCCAGCAGTCCGGGACTAGCGGGAGGGCCTATTCAGTTCTTC.

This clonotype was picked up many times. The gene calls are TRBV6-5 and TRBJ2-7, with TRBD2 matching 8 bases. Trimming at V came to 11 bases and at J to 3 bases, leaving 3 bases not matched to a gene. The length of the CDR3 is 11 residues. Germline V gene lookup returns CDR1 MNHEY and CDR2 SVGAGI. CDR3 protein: CACGGNYEQYF. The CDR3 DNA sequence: TGTGCCTGCGGGGGGAACTACGAGCAGTACTTC.

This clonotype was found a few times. CDR3: CASSIRGATARADTQYF. The DNA of the CDR3 is TGTGCCAGTAGTATCAGAGGGGCCACCGCCCGGGCAGATACGCAGTATTTT. This chain connects TRBV19 to TRBJ2-3, with D possibly being TRBD1 or TRBD2 (5 bases each). Germline CDR1 LNHDA, CDR2 SQIVND (reference sequence). The CDR3 extends over 17 amino acids. Trimming stripped 3 bases from V and 4 bases from J, with 20 bases between.

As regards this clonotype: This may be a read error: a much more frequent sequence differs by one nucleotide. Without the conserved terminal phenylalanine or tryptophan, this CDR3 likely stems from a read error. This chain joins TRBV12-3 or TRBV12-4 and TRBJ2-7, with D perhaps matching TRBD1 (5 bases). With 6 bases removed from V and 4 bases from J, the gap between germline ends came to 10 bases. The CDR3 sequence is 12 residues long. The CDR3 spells CASSPTDYEQYL. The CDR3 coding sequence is TGTGCCAGCAGCCCGACAGATTACGAGCAGTACCTC.

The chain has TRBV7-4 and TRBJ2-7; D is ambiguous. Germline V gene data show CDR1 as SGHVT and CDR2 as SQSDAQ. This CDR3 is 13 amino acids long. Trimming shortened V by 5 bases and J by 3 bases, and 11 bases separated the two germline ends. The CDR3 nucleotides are TGTGCCAGCAGCCGCCCGGCCGACTACGAGCAGTACTTC. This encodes CASSRPADYEQYF.

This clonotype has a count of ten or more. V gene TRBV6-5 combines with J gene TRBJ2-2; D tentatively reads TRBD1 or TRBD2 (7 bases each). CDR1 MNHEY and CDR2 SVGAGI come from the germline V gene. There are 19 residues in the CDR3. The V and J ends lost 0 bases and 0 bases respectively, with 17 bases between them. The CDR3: CASSYSLPGGDPNTGELFF. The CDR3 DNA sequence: TGTGCCAGCAGTTACTCCCTCCCAGGGGGGGACCCGAACACCGGGGAGCTGTTTTTT.

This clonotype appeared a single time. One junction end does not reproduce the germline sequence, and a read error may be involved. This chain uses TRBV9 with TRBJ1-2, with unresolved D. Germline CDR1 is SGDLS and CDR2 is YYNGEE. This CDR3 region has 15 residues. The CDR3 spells CASSVAISSNYSYTF. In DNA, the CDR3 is TGTGCCAGCAGCGTAGCGATATCTTCTAACTATAGCTACACCTTC.

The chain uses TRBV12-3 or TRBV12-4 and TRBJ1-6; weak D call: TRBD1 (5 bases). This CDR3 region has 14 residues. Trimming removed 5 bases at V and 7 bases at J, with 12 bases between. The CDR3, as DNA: TGTGCCAGCAGTAAACAGGATAGCAATTCACCCCTCCACTTT. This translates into CASSKQDSNSPLHF.

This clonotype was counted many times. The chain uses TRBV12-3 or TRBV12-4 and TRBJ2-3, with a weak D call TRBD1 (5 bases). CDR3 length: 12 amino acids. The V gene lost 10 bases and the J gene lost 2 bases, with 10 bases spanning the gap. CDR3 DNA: TGTGCCACTTCAGGGATCACAGATACGCAGTATTTT. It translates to CATSGITDTQYF.

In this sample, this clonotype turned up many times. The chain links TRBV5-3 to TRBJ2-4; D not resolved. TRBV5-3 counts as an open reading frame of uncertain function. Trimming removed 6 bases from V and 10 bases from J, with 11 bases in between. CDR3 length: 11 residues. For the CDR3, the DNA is TGTGCCAGAAACCAAATGGGGATTCAGTACTTC. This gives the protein CARNQMGIQYF.

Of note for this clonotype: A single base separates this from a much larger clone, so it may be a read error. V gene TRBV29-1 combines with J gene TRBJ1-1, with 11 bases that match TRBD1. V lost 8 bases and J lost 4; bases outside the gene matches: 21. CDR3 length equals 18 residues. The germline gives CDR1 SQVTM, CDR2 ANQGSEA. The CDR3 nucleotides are TGCAGCATTGCCCTCCGGCGGACAGGGGGCGCTTCCCCCACTGAAGCTTTCTTT. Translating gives CSIALRRTGGASPTEAFF. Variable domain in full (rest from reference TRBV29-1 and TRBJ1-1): SAVISQKPSRDICQRGTSLTIQCQVDSQVTMMFWYRQQPGQSLTLIATANQGSEATYESGFVIDKFPISRPNLTFSTLTVSNMSPEDSSIYLCSIALRRTGGASPTEAFFGQGTRLTVV.

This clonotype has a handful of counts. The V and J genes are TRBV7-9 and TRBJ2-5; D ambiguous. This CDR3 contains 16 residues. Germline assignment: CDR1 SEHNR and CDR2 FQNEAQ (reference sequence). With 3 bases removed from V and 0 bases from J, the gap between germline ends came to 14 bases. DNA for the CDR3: TGTGCCAGCAGCTTTGGATGGATGGGGTACCAAGAGACCCAGTACTTC. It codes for CASSFGWMGYQETQYF.

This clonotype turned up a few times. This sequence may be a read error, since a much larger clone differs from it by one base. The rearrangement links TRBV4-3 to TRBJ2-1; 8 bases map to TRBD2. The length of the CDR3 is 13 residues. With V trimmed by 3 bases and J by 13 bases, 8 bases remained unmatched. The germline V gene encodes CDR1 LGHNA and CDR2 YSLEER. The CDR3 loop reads CASSHSAGGRQFF. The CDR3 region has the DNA TGCGCCAGCAGCCACAGCGCGGGGGGCCGTCAGTTCTTC.

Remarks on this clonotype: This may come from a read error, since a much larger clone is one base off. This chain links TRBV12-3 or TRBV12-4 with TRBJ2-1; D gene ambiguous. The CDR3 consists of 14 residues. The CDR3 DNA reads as TGTGCCAGCAGTTTAACCAAACCCTACAATGAGCGGTTCTTC. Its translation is CASSLTKPYNERFF.

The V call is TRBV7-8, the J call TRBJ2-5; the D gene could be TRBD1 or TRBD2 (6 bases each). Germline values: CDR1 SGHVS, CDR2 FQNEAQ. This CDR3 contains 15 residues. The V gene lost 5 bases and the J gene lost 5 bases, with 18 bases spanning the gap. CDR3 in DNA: TGTGCCAGCAGCCTAATAGGGGGGCCTGAGGAGACCCAGTACTTC. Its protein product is CASSLIGGPEETQYF.

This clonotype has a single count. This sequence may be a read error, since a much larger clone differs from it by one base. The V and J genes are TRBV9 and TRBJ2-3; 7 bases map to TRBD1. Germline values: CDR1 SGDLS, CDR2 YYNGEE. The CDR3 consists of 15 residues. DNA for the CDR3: TGTACCAGCAGCGTAGGGGGACAGCACACAGATACGCAGTATTTT. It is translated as CTSSVGGQHTDTQYF.

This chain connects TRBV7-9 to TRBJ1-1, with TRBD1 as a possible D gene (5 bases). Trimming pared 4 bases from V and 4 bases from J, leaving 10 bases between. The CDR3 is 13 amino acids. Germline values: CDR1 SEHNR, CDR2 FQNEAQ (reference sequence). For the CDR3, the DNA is TGTGCCAGCAGCTGGGGGGGTATCACTGAAGCTTTCTTT. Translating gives CASSWGGITEAFF. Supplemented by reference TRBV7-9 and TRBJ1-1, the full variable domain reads DTGVSQNPRHKITKRGQNVTFRCDPISEHNRLYWYRQTLGQGPEFLTYFQNEAQLEKSRLLSDRFSAERPKGSFSTLEIQRTEQGDSAMYLCASSWGGITEAFFGQGTRLTVV.

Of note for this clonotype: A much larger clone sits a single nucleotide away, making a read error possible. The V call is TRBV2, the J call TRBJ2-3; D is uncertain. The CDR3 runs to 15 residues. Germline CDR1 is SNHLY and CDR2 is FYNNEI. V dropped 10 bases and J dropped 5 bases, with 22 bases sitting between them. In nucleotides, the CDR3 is TGTGCCACCCACCGCGTTTTCTGCAGCTTAGATACGCAGTATTTT. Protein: CATHRVFCSLDTQYF.

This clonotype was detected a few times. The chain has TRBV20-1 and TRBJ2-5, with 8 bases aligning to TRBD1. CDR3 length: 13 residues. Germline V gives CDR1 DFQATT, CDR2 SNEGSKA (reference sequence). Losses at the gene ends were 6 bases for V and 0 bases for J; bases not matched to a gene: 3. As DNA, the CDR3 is TGCAGTGCGATGGACAGGGACCAAGAGACCCAGTACTTC. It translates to CSAMDRDQETQYF.

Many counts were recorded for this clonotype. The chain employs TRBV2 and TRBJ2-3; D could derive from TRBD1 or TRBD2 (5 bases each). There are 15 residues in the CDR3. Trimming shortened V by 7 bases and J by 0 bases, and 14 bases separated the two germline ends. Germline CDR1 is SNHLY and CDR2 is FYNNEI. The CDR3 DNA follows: TGTGCCAGCATGGGGGTTCCTGCTAGCACAGATACGCAGTATTTT. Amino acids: CASMGVPASTDTQYF.

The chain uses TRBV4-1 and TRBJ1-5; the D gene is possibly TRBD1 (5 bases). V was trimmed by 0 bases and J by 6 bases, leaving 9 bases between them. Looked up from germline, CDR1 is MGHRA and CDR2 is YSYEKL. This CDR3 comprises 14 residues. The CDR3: CASSQDMGLQPQHF. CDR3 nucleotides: TGCGCCAGCAGCCAAGATATGGGGCTTCAGCCCCAGCATTTT.

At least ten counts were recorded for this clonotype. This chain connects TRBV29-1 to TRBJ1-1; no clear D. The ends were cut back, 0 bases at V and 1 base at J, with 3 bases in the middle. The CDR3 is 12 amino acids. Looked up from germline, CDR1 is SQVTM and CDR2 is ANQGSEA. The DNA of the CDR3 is TGCAGCGTTGAAGAACAGAACACTGAAGCTTTCTTT. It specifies CSVEEQNTEAFF.